This TCR beta chain was sequenced in a study of T cells in tuberculosis. Clones were read by immunoSEQ multiplex PCR, and TCRdb kept only the in-frame ones, dropping some. The sample includes approximately 30,000 clones, under 98% of them seen just once. The CDR3 runs 14 residues. With V trimmed by 6 bases and J by 3 bases, 5 bases remained unmatched. Germline-derived CDR1 and CDR2 are MNHNS and SASEGT. The receptor's source is a donor between 10 and 35 years old with latent tuberculosis or without tuberculosis infection. This chain links TRBV6-1 with TRBJ1-5, with 7 bases identical to TRBD1. The sequencing input was PBMCs. DNA of the CDR3: TGTGCCAGCAGGAGGACAGGCCTCAATCAGCCCCAGCATTTT. Translating it yields CASRRTGLNQPQHF.